This T cell receptor beta chain was observed in a study of blood T cell repertoires in COVID-19. Study as a whole: The United States, Italy and Spain were the sources of the acute and convalescent COVID-19 samples.

Libraries were prepared by immunoSEQ multiplex PCR; TCRdb keeps only in-frame clonotypes and omits some of them. In the table there are 310,000 or so clones, around 87% of which are singletons. The CDR3 totals 13 residues. Germline V gene data show CDR1 as MDHEN and CDR2 as SYDVKM. V was pared by 8 bases and J by 6 bases, with 11 bases between. The chain employs TRBV28 and TRBJ1-6; D may be TRBD1 (6 bases). Material for sequencing was peripheral blood. The origin of this receptor is an older man with acute or convalescent COVID-19. This CDR3 is CASRDTINSPLHF. CDR3 in DNA: TGTGCCAGCCGGGACACGATTAATTCACCCCTCCACTTT.